Here is one TCR beta chain with its context. This clonotype was detected only a few times. Its antigen is currently not known. No base quality values were provided; no much bigger clone lies one nucleotide off. These data originate in a study of blood T cells in healthy people across ages (dated by TCRdb to 2014 to 2015). Notes on the research overall: In model experiments, template switching captured about one uniquely barcoded TCR beta cDNA molecule for every two T cells. For two donors (one aged 18 to 29 and one aged 80 or older), the study analyzed two additional independent replicas of 1 million unique cDNA reads from the same blood draw. The donors were split into four age groups: young (average about 15 years), middle-aged (roughly 39), aged (over 55) and long-lived (more than 80). The study measured age-related changes in TCR beta repertoire diversity using deep sequencing normalized with unique cDNA molecular identifiers. Paper-wide results and their limitations: The percentage of naive T cells measured by flow cytometry correlated strongly with observed TCR beta diversity. Compared with the aged group, more naive CD4+ T cells, fewer expanded clones and increased TCR diversity were shown by the long-lived group, suggesting age selection. Since profiling was done on bulk unsorted PBMCs, naive and antigen-experienced compartments could not be conclusively compared. As age increased, observed TCR beta diversity per million T cells dropped in a roughly linear way, and a significant reduction was already evident by age 40. Because the CMV infection status of the donors was unknown, age-related changes in expanded clonotypes may potentially have been confounded. Estimates of total diversity from one million sequenced T cells were regarded as lower bounds and underestimates.

The trim is 3 bases for V and 3 bases for J, with a gap of 15 bases between the germline ends. CDR1 WSHSY and CDR2 SAAADI were looked up in the germline V gene. Reading from cysteine to phenylalanine, the CDR3 counts 15 amino acids. The retained sequence is limited to the CDR3, 45 bases, with the frame set at the first base. The donors were roughly 39 Caucasian individuals from Russia, aged roughly 6 to 90 years, who were systemically healthy. Around 9.9 milliliters of peripheral blood were collected from each donor into EDTA-treated Vacutainer tubes. Ficoll-Paque density-gradient centrifugation was used to isolate PBMCs, with at least 6 million per sample. Total RNA, at least 6 micrograms per sample, was extracted from PBMCs with Trizol reagent. The percentages of naive CD45RAhigh/CD27high T cells were determined by flow cytometry on a PBMC aliquot from every donor. Library preparation employed 5' RACE. TCRdb lists the instrument as Illumina HiSeq 2500. The second PCR ran for about 6 to 12 cycles and used a J-beta primer mix along with a sample-barcoded 5' primer. Each TCR beta cDNA molecule received a unique molecular identifier from a template-switch 5' adaptor carrying 12 random nucleotides. At least 3 million CDR3-containing paired-end reads were obtained from each sample. The Mint cDNA synthesis kit, primed by a TRBC-specific oligonucleotide, was used to synthesize first-strand cDNA from all RNA. All cDNA was treated with uracil-DNA glycosylase and then went through a first 18-cycle PCR with the universal primers M1SS and BC2_uni_R. The authors' analysis ran thus. Normalization of each sample was performed by random selection of 1 million high-quality reads, each carrying a distinct molecular identifier. Reads with shared molecular identifiers were discarded instead of being binned into consensus sequences. CDR3 identification, clonotype clustering and error correction used MiTCR with a Q25 quality threshold and the strictest error-elimination algorithm. A nonparametric unseen species model with Euler transformation was used to estimate lower-bound total TCR beta diversity. The public reads were quality trimmed at Q25 with fastp and then assembled into clones with MiXCR by TCRdb, keeping productive beta chains. Every entry covers one CDR3 protein and lists the most common genes and DNA from its rows. TCRdb assigned the V and J calls; the authors' analysis was not used. The sample table holds approximately 780,000 distinct CDR3 sequences, of which roughly 25% were seen once. The ten largest clones represent 3% of the sample.

This sample also belongs to another study, concerning T cells of mothers and their children. As described in the second report: The donors were nine systemically healthy Caucasian individuals, made up of three mothers and their six children. cDNA synthesis used all of the extracted RNA, with around 1.5 ug of RNA in each 15 ul reaction. Sample barcodes and 2-4 random nucleotides were added via the M1S primer in the second PCR. Over 8 million TCR beta CDR3 reads came from each mother, compared with several million reads from each child. TCR recombination output is similarly shaped by thymic selection in related and unrelated pairs, with a minor effect exerted by inherited differences. Normalized repertoire overlap was always slightly but never significantly higher in related than unrelated mother-child pairs. With a sensitivity of approximately 100 clones per million clonotypes, no persistent microchimeric T cell clones were detected. Deep NGS was used in the study to compare the TCR beta repertoires of mothers and children and to look for features that separate related mother-child pairs from unrelated individuals. Mothers averaged about 37 +/- 4 years of age and children averaged approximately 11 +/- 4 years. Libraries were sequenced on Illumina HiSeq 2000 with 100+100 nt paired-end reads after adapter ligation with NEBNext reagents. To prevent cross-contamination, the mother and child libraries were prepared one month apart and sequenced in separate runs. Each donor had between roughly 450,000 and 2,300,000 distinct TCR beta clonotypes identified. Naive TCR beta clonotypes were estimated from low-frequency clonotypes matched to each donor's FACS-determined naive share, without sorting.

Sequencing was carried out using blood. The TCR sequence derives from a boy aged 10-17 years in good health. The rearrangement joined TRBV10-2 to TRBJ2-7, with the D gene too uncertain to name. The CDR3 sequence is CASSDSSPEIYEQYF. The sequenced DNA is TGCGCCAGCAGTGATTCAAGCCCGGAAATCTACGAGCAGTACTTC.